These 17 T cell receptor beta chains share one sample of origin, sequenced in a study of vaccination and CD4 T cells after COVID-19. Oncomine TCR Beta short-read sequencing was applied to DNA from cultured CD4+ T cells. TCRdb reanalysed the PCR reads using MiXCR and keeps one entry per CDR3 protein. The sample has about 9,700 distinct CDR3 sequences, roughly two thirds seen once. For these TCRs, the target antigens are not known. Described treatment: approximately 9-day PBMC culture with coronavirus spike peptide pools or control peptides (ViraFEST assay). Input material: CD4+ T cells from blood, cultured in vitro. Receptors originate from a human donor who had recovered from COVID-19.

The chain links TRBV20-1 to TRBJ1-1; 11 bases are shared with TRBD1. Germline CDR1 reads DFQATT; CDR2 reads SNEGSKA (reference sequence). This CDR3 spans 15 amino acids. Unmatched junction bases numbered 9, after V lost 5 bases and J lost 4 bases. In DNA form, the CDR3 reads TGCAGTGCTCCCCCTTGGACAGGGGGCTTCACTGAAGCTTTCTTT. Translated: CSAPPWTGGFTEAFF.

The V gene is TRBV27, the J gene TRBJ1-1; maybe TRBD1 (6 bases). V lost 6 bases, J lost 0 bases, and 14 bases lay in between. This CDR3 contains 15 residues. Germline V lookup: CDR1 MNHEY, CDR2 SMNVEV (reference sequence). CDR3 nucleotides: TGTGCCAGCAGCCTAAGGGGGGATCTGAACACTGAAGCTTTCTTT. It yields the protein CASSLRGDLNTEAFF.

The chain couples TRBV6-1 to TRBJ2-3; a possible D gene is TRBD1 (5 bases). Germline-derived CDR1 and CDR2 are MNHNS and SASEGT. With 3 bases removed from V and 6 bases from J, the gap between germline ends came to 13 bases. The CDR3 is 14 residues long. Written as DNA, the CDR3 is TGTGCCAGCAGTGAGGGGCAGGGTGGGGATACGCAGTATTTT. This codes for CASSEGQGGDTQYF.

This chain joins TRBV6-1 and TRBJ1-6; 7 bases are shared with TRBD1. V gave up 5 bases and J gave up 9 bases; unmatched junction bases: 10. Looked up from germline, CDR1 is MNHNS and CDR2 is SASEGT. The length of the CDR3 is 15 residues. CDR3 DNA: TGTGCCAGCAGTCCTTCTCTAAACAGGGGTTCACCCCTCCACTTT. This sequence encodes CASSPSLNRGSPLHF.

The V call is TRBV18, the J call TRBJ1-2, with D unclear. Looked up from germline, CDR1 is KGHSH and CDR2 is LQKENI. This CDR3 is built from 13 residues. V dropped 3 bases and J dropped 2 bases, with 7 bases sitting between them. This CDR3 reads CASSPGANYGYTF. The CDR3 DNA reads TGTGCCAGCTCACCGGGAGCAAACTATGGCTACACCTTC.

This clonotype came up once. This sequence joins TRBV7-8 and TRBJ2-1, with D possibly matching TRBD2 (6 bases). Trimming removed 0 bases at V and 5 bases at J, with 11 bases between. CDR3 length: 15 residues. The V gene's germline CDR1 is SGHVS and CDR2 FQNEAQ. The CDR3 nucleotides read TGTGCCAGCAGCTTAGCCGGGAGAGGAGACAATGAGCAGTTCTTC. It codes for CASSLAGRGDNEQFF.

V and J are TRBV27 and TRBJ1-6; weak D call: TRBD1 (5 bases). Germline CDR1 reads MNHEY; CDR2 reads SMNVEV (reference sequence). This CDR3 contains 16 residues. Deletions cut 0 bases from V and 6 bases from J, with 12 bases between. The chain's CDR3 is CASSLSWGRFNSPLHF. The CDR3 DNA reads as TGTGCCAGCAGTTTATCCTGGGGCAGGTTTAATTCACCCCTCCACTTT.

The V gene is TRBV20-1, the J gene TRBJ2-2, with TRBD2 matching 12 bases. The CDR3 extends over 16 amino acids. J lost 6 bases, V lost 6 bases, and 11 bases had no gene match. The V gene's germline CDR1 is DFQATT and CDR2 SNEGSKA (reference sequence). As DNA, the CDR3 is TGCAGTGCCCGGACTAGCGGGGCGCTCGCGGCCGGGGAGCTGTTTTTT. Amino acids: CSARTSGALAAGELFF.

V usage is TRBV28 and J usage is TRBJ1-5; D remains unclear. Trimming removed 3 bases from V and 3 bases from J, with 6 bases in between. CDR1 and CDR2 (germline): MDHEN, SYDVKM. There are 13 residues in the CDR3. The CDR3 region has the DNA TGTGCCAGCAGTTTGGAAGTCAATCAGCCCCAGCATTTT. Encoded protein: CASSLEVNQPQHF.

This clonotype was counted a few times. The V and J genes are TRBV2 and TRBJ1-5, with 9 bases that match TRBD1. Germline V lookup: CDR1 SNHLY, CDR2 FYNNEI. The ends lost 3 bases at V and 0 bases at J; junction bases unmatched: 6. The CDR3 extends over 17 amino acids. CDR3 coding DNA: TGTGCCAGCAGTGACGCGGGACAGGGCTATAGCAATCAGCCCCAGCATTTT. As protein: CASSDAGQGYSNQPQHF.

This clonotype was counted a few times. J is TRBJ1-2 and V is TRBV2; TRBD1 matches at 8 bases. CDR3 length: 15 residues. The V gene end was trimmed by 5 bases and the J gene end by 4 bases; junction bases not matched to a gene: 9. The germline gives CDR1 SNHLY, CDR2 FYNNEI. CDR3 in amino acids: CASSKTTTGAYGYTF. CDR3 nucleotide sequence: TGTGCCAGCAGTAAAACCACGACAGGGGCCTATGGCTACACCTTC.

The V call is TRBV6-1, the J call TRBJ1-1; perhaps TRBD1 as D (5 bases). Between the trimmed V and J ends, which lost 4 bases and 0 bases, there was a span of 9 bases. The germline V gene encodes CDR1 MNHNS and CDR2 SASEGT. The CDR3 contains 14 residues. CDR3 in amino acids: CASSARQMNTEAFF. In DNA form, the CDR3 reads TGTGCCAGCAGTGCCCGACAGATGAACACTGAAGCTTTCTTT.

The V call is TRBV30, the J call TRBJ2-2; 9 nucleotides match TRBD2. The V and J ends lost 0 bases and 2 bases, in that order; junction bases with no gene match: 13. CDR3 length: 19 residues. Germline CDR1 GTSNPN, CDR2 SVGIG (reference sequence). The DNA for the CDR3 is TGTGCCTGGAGTGTACTAGGCGGGAGGGCTAGCGTAAACACCGGGGAGCTGTTTTTT. Its protein product is CAWSVLGGRASVNTGELFF.

This chain connects TRBV27 to TRBJ1-2; a weak D match, TRBD1 (5 bases). CDR1 is MNHEY and CDR2 is SMNVEV in the germline V gene (reference sequence). Trimming pared 0 bases from V and 0 bases from J, leaving 17 bases between. The CDR3 loop spans 18 amino acids. The chain's CDR3 is CASSLSMGRGEANYGYTF. CDR3 DNA sequence: TGTGCCAGCAGTTTATCGATGGGGCGAGGGGAAGCTAACTATGGCTACACCTTC.

The count of this clonotype is one. The chain recombines TRBV20-1 with TRBJ2-7; D not resolved. V lost 0 bases, J lost 2 bases, and 5 bases lay in between. This CDR3 region has 12 residues. Germline CDR1 DFQATT, CDR2 SNEGSKA (reference sequence). CDR3 loop: CSAREIPYEQYF. As DNA, the CDR3 is TGCAGTGCTAGAGAAATCCCCTACGAGCAGTACTTC.

The chain is built from TRBV10-3 and TRBJ2-3; TRBD2 matches at 7 bases. This CDR3 has 14 amino acids. Losses at the gene ends were 8 bases for V and 4 bases for J; bases not matched to a gene: 9. Germline-derived CDR1 and CDR2 are ENHRY and SYGVKD. The CDR3 loop is CAILQSGASDTQYF. The DNA of the CDR3 is TGTGCCATCCTACAAAGCGGGGCTTCAGATACGCAGTATTTT.

V gene TRBV7-9 combines with J gene TRBJ2-5; D may match TRBD1 or TRBD2 (6 bases each). V lost 7 bases and J 0 bases, leaving 12 bases between the germline ends. CDR1 is SEHNR and CDR2 is FQNEAQ in the germline V gene (reference sequence). This CDR3 is 14 amino acids long. CDR3 sequence: CASNPGDYQETQYF. The CDR3 DNA reads as TGTGCCAGCAACCCAGGGGACTACCAAGAGACCCAGTACTTC. Full variable domain (missing parts from reference TRBV7-9 and TRBJ2-5): DTGVSQNPRHKITKRGQNVTFRCDPISEHNRLYWYRQTLGQGPEFLTYFQNEAQLEKSRLLSDRFSAERPKGSFSTLEIQRTEQGDSAMYLCASNPGDYQETQYFGPGTRLLVL.